This T cell receptor (beta chain) derives from a study of T cell responses to AZD1222 COVID-19 vaccine. Study details: The analysis combined second doses at about 4 or about 12 weeks. Study-level points and caveats: Unmutated variant regions are reportedly targeted by nearly half of spike-specific TCRs. Most donors were white British and more were female, and clonal diversity was possibly underestimated. Mapped onto spike, vaccine-associated CD4 TCRs spanned it and were dominant at 160-218 and 743-854.

Trimming took off 6 bases at V and 4 bases at J, with 10 bases between the two ends. The CDR3 has 13 amino acids. CDR1 is LNHDA, CDR2 SQIVND, per germline (reference sequence). Worth noting for this clone: What it binds is unknown.

This table comes from immunoSEQ multiplex PCR, and its TCRdb copy is limited to in-frame clones, with some not included. The sample includes 90,000 to 150,000 clones, 75% to 90% of them seen just once. The rearrangement links TRBV19 to TRBJ1-5; D gene uncertain. The material sequenced was peripheral blood, taken on day 0 of AZD1222 vaccination. The source of this sequence is an adult in good health. This CDR3 reads CASRPGLNQPQHF. CDR3 bases: TGTGCCAGTAGGCCGGGTCTTAATCAGCCCCAGCATTTT.